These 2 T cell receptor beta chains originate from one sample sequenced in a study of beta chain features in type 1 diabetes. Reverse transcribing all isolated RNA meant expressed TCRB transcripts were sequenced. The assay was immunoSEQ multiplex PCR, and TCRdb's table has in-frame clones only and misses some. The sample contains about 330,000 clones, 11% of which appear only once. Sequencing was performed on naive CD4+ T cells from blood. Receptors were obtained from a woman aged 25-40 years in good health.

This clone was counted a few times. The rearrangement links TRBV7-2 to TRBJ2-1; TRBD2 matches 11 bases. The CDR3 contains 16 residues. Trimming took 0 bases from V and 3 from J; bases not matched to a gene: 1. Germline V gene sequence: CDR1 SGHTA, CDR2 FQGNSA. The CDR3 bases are TGTGCCAGCAGCTTAGCCGGGACTAGCGGCTACAATGAGCAGTTCTTC. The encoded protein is CASSLAGTSGYNEQFF.

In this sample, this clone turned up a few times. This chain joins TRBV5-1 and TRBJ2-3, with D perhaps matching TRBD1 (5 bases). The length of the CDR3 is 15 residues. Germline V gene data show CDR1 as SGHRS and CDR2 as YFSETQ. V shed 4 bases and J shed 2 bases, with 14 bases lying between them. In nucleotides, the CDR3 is TGCGCCAGCAGCCCCAGGGTGGCCCACACAGATACGCAGTATTTT. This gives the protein CASSPRVAHTDTQYF.